Listed below are T cell receptor beta chains from one sample, sequenced in a study of T cells in Graves' hyperthyroidism and ophthalmopathy. TCRdb re-called the multiplex PCR reads through MiXCR, storing one row per CDR3 protein. The table has some 510,000 distinct CDR3 sequences, around 20% seen once; the top ten hold about 26%. The sample was blood. These receptors were collected from a man aged 18 to 29 with Graves' hyperthyroidism. Both conserved end residues are part of each CDR3. Each record gives: CDR3 length, D gene, V gene, J gene, clone size, CDR3 DNA, CDR3 protein. The D gene is left open where the match is weak. Clone size is shown for a subset of rows, as once, few, many or a class of expanded clone.

15	NA	TRBV9	TRBJ1-5	NA	TGTGCCAGCAGCCCGGGGACCCTGGCCAATCAGCCCCAGCATTTT	CASSPGTLANQPQHF
16	NA	TRBV30	TRBJ1-2	many	TGTGCCTGGAGTGTATATGACGGACGATTTGGTGGTGGCTACACCTTC	CAWSVYDGRFGGGYTF
11	NA	TRBV6-1	TRBJ2-7	many	TGTGCCAGCAAAAACTTTCCGGAGCAGTACTTC	CASKNFPEQYF
14	NA	TRBV30	TRBJ1-1	NA	TGTGCCTGGAGTGTGCTTTACGTGAACACTGAAGCTTGCTTT	CAWSVLYVNTEACF
13	NA	TRBV6-1	TRBJ2-2	many	TGTGCCAGCACACAGGGCGACACCGGGGAGCTGTTTTTT	CASTQGDTGELFF
14	NA	TRBV6-1	TRBJ1-1	NA	TGTGCCAGCACGCCAAAAGGGAGATACCTTGAAGCTTTCTTT	CASTPKGRYLEAFF
15	NA	TRBV5-1	TRBJ2-7	many	TGCGCCAGCAGCTTCGATGGGGGCGAGGTGAACGAGCAGTACTTC	CASSFDGGEVNEQYF
15	NA	TRBV12-3/TRBV12-4	TRBJ2-7	once	TGTGCCAGCAGTTTCGTTATGAGTCTTCCCTACGAGCAGTACTTC	CASSFVMSLPYEQYF
14	NA	TRBV20-1	TRBJ1-5	many	TGCAGTGCTAGAGACTACAGGGAATCTCAGCCCCAGCATTTT	CSARDYRESQPQHF
13	NA	TRBV14	TRBJ1-5	many	TGTGCCAGCAGCCAGCAGGTGAATCAGCCCCAGCATTTT	CASSQQVNQPQHF
15	NA	TRBV6-1	TRBJ1-5	NA	TGTGCCAGCAGTGAATTCGGGGCAGACGATCGGCCCCAGCATTTT	CASSEFGADDRPQHF
14	TRBD1	TRBV12-3/TRBV12-4	TRBJ1-3	many	TGTGCCAGCACCCTCCACAGGGGGTTGAACACCATATATTTT	CASTLHRGLNTIYF
11	NA	TRBV5-1	TRBJ2-7	NA	TGCGCCAGCGTCGGAGGAGGTGAGCAGTACTTC	CASVGGGEQYF
13	TRBD1	TRBV29-1	TRBJ1-1	many	TGCAGCGTTGAGCCACAGGGGATGACTGAAGCTTTCTTT	CSVEPQGMTEAFF
14	NA	TRBV12-3/TRBV12-4	TRBJ2-7	NA	TGTGCCAGCAGGGTGTGGGGCAGGATTTACGAGCAGTACTTC	CASRVWGRIYEQYF
14	NA	TRBV12-3/TRBV12-4	TRBJ2-7	many	TGTGTCAGCAGCCGCGGGGCCCTGAGGAACGAGCAGTACTTC	CVSSRGALRNEQYF
12	NA	TRBV6-5	TRBJ1-1	many	TGTGCCAGCAGGGTGGGATCGCCGGACGCTTTCTTT	CASRVGSPDAFF
17	TRBD1	TRBV12-3/TRBV12-4	TRBJ2-5	NA	TGTGCCAGCAGTTTAGCATTGACAGGGGGGGGTGAAGAGACCCAGTACTTC	CASSLALTGGGEETQYF
15	NA	TRBV6-1	TRBJ1-3	many	TGTGCCAGCAGTGAAGCAATACGGTCCGGAAACACCATATATTTT	CASSEAIRSGNTIYF
14	TRBD1	TRBV9	TRBJ2-5	few	TGTGCCAGCAGCGTCGACAGGGTAGGGGAGACCCAGTACTTC	CASSVDRVGETQYF
14	TRBD1	TRBV6-1	TRBJ1-2	many	TGTGCCAGCAGTCCTCCCGGGACAGGGGACGGCTACACCTTC	CASSPPGTGDGYTF
16	NA	TRBV5-5	TRBJ1-1	many	TGTGCCAGCAGCTCCGATTTTCCCCCAGCGGGCACTGAAGCTTTCTTT	CASSSDFPPAGTEAFF
13	NA	TRBV5-5	TRBJ1-1	many	TGTGCCAGCAGGCTGGCCACGAACACTGAAGCTTTCTTT	CASRLATNTEAFF
14	NA	TRBV6-5	TRBJ1-3	many	TGTGCCAGCAGTTATTTGGCTACTGGAAACACCATATATTTT	CASSYLATGNTIYF
14	NA	TRBV12-3/TRBV12-4	TRBJ1-1	many	TGTGCCAGCAGTTTAGTGTCTGGGGACACTGAAGCTTTCTTT	CASSLVSGDTEAFF
17	NA	TRBV28	TRBJ1-2	many	TGTGCCAGCACCTCGTCCGTGGGCAGGGTCATGTACGATGGCTACACCTTC	CASTSSVGRVMYDGYTF
17	TRBD1	TRBV11-1	TRBJ1-2	many	TGTGCCAGCAGCTCTTTCCCGGACAGGGGGCGACGGTATGGCTACACCTTC	CASSSFPDRGRRYGYTF
15	TRBD1	TRBV4-1	TRBJ1-6	NA	TGCGCCAGCAGCCTAGGACAGGGAGGCAATTCACCCCTCCACTTT	CASSLGQGGNSPLHF
12	NA	TRBV25-1	TRBJ2-7	many	TGTGCCAGCAGTGAATTCGGATACGAGCAGTACTTC	CASSEFGYEQYF
15	NA	TRBV20-1	TRBJ1-5	once	TGCAGTGCTAGTCGGTCATCGTTGGGCAATCAGCCCCAGCATTTT	CSASRSSLGNQPQHF
13	NA	TRBV24-1	TRBJ2-7	NA	TGTGCCACCAGTGATTGGACGAACTACGAGCAGTACTTC	CATSDWTNYEQYF
14	TRBD1	TRBV5-1	TRBJ1-1	many	TGCGCCAGCAGCTTTCAGTGGGGACAGACTGAAGCTTTCTTT	CASSFQWGQTEAFF
14	TRBD1	TRBV12-5	TRBJ2-7	NA	TGTGCTAGTGGTTTAGGGACAGCCGGCTACGAGCAGTACTTC	CASGLGTAGYEQYF
11	NA	TRBV12-3/TRBV12-4	TRBJ1-1	many	TGTGCCAGCAGGAAATGGGGTGAAGCTTTCTTT	CASRKWGEAFF
13	NA	TRBV30	TRBJ1-3	many	TGTGCGTCGGACGGTCCTTTGGGAAACACCATATATTTT	CASDGPLGNTIYF
12	NA	TRBV7-9	TRBJ2-2	NA	TGTGCCAGCAGAAAAAACAGCGGGGAGCTGTTTTTT	CASRKNSGELFF
14	TRBD1	TRBV11-2	TRBJ2-7	NA	TGTGCCAGCAGGGACGGGACAGAAGTCTACGAGCAGTACTTC	CASRDGTEVYEQYF
16	NA	TRBV12-3/TRBV12-4	TRBJ1-2	few	TGTGCCAGCAGTCCGGACACCCGGACGGTGGGGCAGGGCTACACCTTC	CASSPDTRTVGQGYTF
15	TRBD1	TRBV20-1	TRBJ1-1	many	TGCAGTGCTAATTCCCCGACAGGGCCGAACACTGAAGCTTTCTTT	CSANSPTGPNTEAFF
17	NA	TRBV5-6	TRBJ1-1	NA	TGTGCCAGCAGCTTGGGTCGAGTGGGGTTTTTGAACACTGAAGCTTTCTTT	CASSLGRVGFLNTEAFF
15	NA	TRBV2	TRBJ2-7	NA	TGTGCCAGCAGTGACATGGCAGGGGGGCCTGTCGAGCAGTACTTC	CASSDMAGGPVEQYF
14	NA	TRBV7-9	TRBJ1-1	many	TGTGCCAGCAGCCCCGACCGATCGAACACTGAAGCTTTCTTT	CASSPDRSNTEAFF
14	NA	TRBV4-2	TRBJ1-2	many	TGTGCCAGCAGCCAAGATATCACAGGCGATGGCTACACCTTC	CASSQDITGDGYTF
15	NA	TRBV28	TRBJ1-1	many	TGTGCCAGCACCCTATGGGGGGGAACGAGGACTGAAGCTTTCTTT	CASTLWGGTRTEAFF
16	NA	TRBV15	TRBJ1-1	NA	TGTGCCACCAGCAGAGATAGGCGGGGGTTGAACACTGAAGCTTTCTTT	CATSRDRRGLNTEAFF
12	NA	TRBV12-3/TRBV12-4	TRBJ2-5	NA	TGTGCCAGCAGCACGGACGTAGAGACCCAGTACTTC	CASSTDVETQYF
14	TRBD1	TRBV12-3/TRBV12-4	TRBJ2-7	many	TGTGCCAGCAGCGTCGGGACAGGGGTGCTCGAGCAGTACTTC	CASSVGTGVLEQYF
16	NA	TRBV2	TRBJ1-2	many	TGTGCCAGCAGTGAAAGGCGGTCGGGCACTAACTATGGCTACACCTTC	CASSERRSGTNYGYTF
12	NA	TRBV29-1	TRBJ1-2	NA	TGCAGCGTTGAACCCGACGCGCCCGGCTACACCTTC	CSVEPDAPGYTF
14	NA	TRBV12-3/TRBV12-4	TRBJ1-2	many	TGTGCCAGCAGTTTAAGGAGGCAAACCTATGGCTACACCTTC	CASSLRRQTYGYTF
14	NA	TRBV6-1	TRBJ1-1	many	TGTGCCAGCAGTGAAGCCAGAGTCTTCGCTGAAGCTTTCTTT	CASSEARVFAEAFF
12	NA	TRBV30	TRBJ1-2	many	TGTGCCTGGACAGGCCCACGACATGGCTACACCTTC	CAWTGPRHGYTF
16	TRBD1	TRBV15	TRBJ2-2	few	TGTGCCACCAGCAGAGATTACAGGGGGGCCACCGGGGAGCTGTTTTTT	CATSRDYRGATGELFF
18	NA	TRBV9	TRBJ2-6	NA	TGTGCCAGCAGCGTAGGGTCAGATCGAGCCACTGGGGCCAACGTCCTGACTTTC	CASSVGSDRATGANVLTF
16	TRBD1	TRBV20-1	TRBJ1-3	many	TGCAGTGCTAGTTGGCAGGGGGCTTTCTCTGGAAACACCATATATTTT	CSASWQGAFSGNTIYF
15	TRBD1	TRBV28	TRBJ2-5	NA	TGTGCCAGCAGTTTAGTAACAGGGGGCCGGGAGACCCAGTACTTC	CASSLVTGGRETQYF
15	NA	TRBV19	TRBJ2-4	NA	TGTGCCAGTAGTAGGGCCGACAGAGCCAAAAACATTCAGTACTTC	CASSRADRAKNIQYF
14	NA	TRBV26	TRBJ2-7	NA	TGTGCCAGCAGGACAGGGGGTTCTTCCTACGAGCAGTACTTC	CASRTGGSSYEQYF